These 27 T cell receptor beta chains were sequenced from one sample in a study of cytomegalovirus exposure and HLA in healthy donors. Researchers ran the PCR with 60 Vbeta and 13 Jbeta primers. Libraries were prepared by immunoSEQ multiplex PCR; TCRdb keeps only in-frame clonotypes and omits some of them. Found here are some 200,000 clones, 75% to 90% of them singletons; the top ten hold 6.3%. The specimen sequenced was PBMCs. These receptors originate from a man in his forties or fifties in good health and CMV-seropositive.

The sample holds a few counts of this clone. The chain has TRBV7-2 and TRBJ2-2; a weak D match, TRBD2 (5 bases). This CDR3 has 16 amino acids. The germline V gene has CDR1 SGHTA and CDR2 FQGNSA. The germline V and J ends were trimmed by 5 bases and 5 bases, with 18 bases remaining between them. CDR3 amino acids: CASSPLSGKVTGELFF. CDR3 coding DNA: TGTGCCAGCAGCCCGCTGTCGGGGAAGGTGACCGGGGAGCTGTTTTTT.

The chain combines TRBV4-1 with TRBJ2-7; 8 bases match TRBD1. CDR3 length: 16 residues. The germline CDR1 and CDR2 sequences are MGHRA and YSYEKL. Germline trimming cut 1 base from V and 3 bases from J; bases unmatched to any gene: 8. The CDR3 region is CASSQVSTGGVYEQYF. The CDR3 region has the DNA TGCGCCAGCAGCCAAGTCTCTACAGGGGGTGTCTACGAGCAGTACTTC.

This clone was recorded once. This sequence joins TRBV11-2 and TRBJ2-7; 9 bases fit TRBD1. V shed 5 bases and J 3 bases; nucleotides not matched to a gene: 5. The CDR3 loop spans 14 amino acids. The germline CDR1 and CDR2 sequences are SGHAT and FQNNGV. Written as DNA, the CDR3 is TGTGCCAGCAGCGGGCGACAGGGGGTCTACGAGCAGTACTTC. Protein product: CASSGRQGVYEQYF.

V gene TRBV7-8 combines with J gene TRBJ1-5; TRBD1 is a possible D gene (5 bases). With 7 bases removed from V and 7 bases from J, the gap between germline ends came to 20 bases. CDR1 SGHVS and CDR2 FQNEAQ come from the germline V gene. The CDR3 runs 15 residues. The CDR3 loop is CASTPLQGSGQPQHF. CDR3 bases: TGTGCCAGCACCCCACTCCAGGGTTCTGGCCAGCCCCAGCATTTT.

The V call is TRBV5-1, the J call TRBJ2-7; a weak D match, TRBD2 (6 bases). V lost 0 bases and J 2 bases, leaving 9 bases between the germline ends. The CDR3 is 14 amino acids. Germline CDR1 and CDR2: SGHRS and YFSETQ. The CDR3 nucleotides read TGCGCCAGCAGCTTGGATCGGGAGACCTACGAGCAGTACTTC. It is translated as CASSLDRETYEQYF.

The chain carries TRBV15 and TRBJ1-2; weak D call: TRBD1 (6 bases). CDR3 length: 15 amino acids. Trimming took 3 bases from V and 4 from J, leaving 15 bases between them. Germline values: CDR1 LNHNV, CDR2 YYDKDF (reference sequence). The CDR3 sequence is CATSRLSGQIYGYTF. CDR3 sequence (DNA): TGTGCCACCAGCAGGCTGTCAGGACAGATCTATGGCTACACCTTC.

CDR3 coding DNA: TGTGCCAGCAGCCCGGGGGTAGCGGGGGGGCATGAGACCCAGTACTTC. This gives the protein CASSPGVAGGHETQYF. The chain has TRBV11-2 and TRBJ2-5; 11 bases line up with TRBD2. Germline V gives CDR1 SGHAT, CDR2 FQNNGV. This CDR3 is built from 16 residues. Trimming took 5 bases from V and 5 from J; bases not matched to a gene: 10.

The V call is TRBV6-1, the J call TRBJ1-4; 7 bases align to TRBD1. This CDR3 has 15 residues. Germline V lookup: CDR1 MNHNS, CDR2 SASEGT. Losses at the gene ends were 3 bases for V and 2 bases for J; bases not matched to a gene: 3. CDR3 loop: CASSETGWTNEKLFF. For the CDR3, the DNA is TGTGCCAGCAGTGAGACAGGGTGGACTAATGAAAAACTGTTTTTT.

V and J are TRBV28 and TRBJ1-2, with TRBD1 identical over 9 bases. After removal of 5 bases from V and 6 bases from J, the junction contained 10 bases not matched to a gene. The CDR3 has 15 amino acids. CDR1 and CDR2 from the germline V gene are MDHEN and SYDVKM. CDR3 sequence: CASSPPGQGLDGYTF. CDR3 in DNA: TGTGCCAGCAGTCCTCCTGGACAGGGGTTGGATGGCTACACCTTC.

This chain's CDR3 is CASSLAGTNYEQYF. DNA of the CDR3: TGTGCCAGCAGCTTGGCCGGGACTAACTACGAGCAGTACTTC. This chain uses TRBV5-5 with TRBJ2-7; 7 bases align to TRBD2. V lost 0 bases to trimming and J lost 3 bases; unmatched junction nucleotides: 3. Germline-derived CDR1 and CDR2 are SGHKS and YYEKEE (reference sequence). The CDR3 runs 14 residues.

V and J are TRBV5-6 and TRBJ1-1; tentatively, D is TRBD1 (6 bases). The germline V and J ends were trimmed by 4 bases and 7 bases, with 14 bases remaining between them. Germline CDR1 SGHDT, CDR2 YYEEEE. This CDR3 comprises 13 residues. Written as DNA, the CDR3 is TGTGCCAGCAGCGCCAGGGGTGTTGGTGAAGCTTTCTTT. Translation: CASSARGVGEAFF.

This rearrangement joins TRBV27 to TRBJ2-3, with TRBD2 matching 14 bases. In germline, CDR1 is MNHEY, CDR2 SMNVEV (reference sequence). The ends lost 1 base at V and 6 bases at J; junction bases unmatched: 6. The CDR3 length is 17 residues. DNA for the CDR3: TGTGCCAGCAGTTTATATCTGACTAGCGGGGGGGTCGATACGCAGTATTTT. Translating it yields CASSLYLTSGGVDTQYF.

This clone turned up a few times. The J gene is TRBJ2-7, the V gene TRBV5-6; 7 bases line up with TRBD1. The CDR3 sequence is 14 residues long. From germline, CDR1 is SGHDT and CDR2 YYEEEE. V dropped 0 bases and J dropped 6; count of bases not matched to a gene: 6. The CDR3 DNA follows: TGTGCCAGCAGCTTGGGGACAGGCCGCTTCGAGCAGTACTTC. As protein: CASSLGTGRFEQYF.

CDR3 in amino acids: CASSSGTYEQYF. CDR3 nucleotide sequence: TGTGCCAGTAGTAGCGGAACCTACGAGCAGTACTTC. V gene TRBV19 combines with J gene TRBJ2-7; no reliable D call. Trimming shortened V by 4 bases and J by 2 bases, and 6 bases separated the two germline ends. CDR1 is LNHDA and CDR2 is SQIVND in the germline V gene (reference sequence). The CDR3 consists of 12 residues.

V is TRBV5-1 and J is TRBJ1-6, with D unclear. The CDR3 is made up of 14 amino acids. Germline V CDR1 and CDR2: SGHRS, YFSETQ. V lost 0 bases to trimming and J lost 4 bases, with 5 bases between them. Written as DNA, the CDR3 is TGCGCCAGCAGCTTGGAAGCATATAATTCACCCCTCCACTTT. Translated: CASSLEAYNSPLHF.

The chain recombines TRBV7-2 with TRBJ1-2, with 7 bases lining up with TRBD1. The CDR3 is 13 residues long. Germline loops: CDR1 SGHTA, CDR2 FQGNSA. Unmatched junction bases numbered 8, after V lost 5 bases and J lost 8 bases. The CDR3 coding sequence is TGTGCCAGCAGCCCTTCGACAGGGTGGGGCTACACCTTC. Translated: CASSPSTGWGYTF.

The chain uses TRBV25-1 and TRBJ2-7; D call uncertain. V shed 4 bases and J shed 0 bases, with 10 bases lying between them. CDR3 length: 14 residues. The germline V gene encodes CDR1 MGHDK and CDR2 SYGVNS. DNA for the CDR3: TGTGCCAGCAGTGCTCTTAGCCACTCCTACGAGCAGTACTTC. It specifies CASSALSHSYEQYF.

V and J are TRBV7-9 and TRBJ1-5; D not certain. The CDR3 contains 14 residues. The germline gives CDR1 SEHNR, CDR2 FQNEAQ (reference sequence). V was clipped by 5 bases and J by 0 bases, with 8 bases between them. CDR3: CASSPADSNQPQHF. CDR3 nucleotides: TGTGCCAGCAGCCCAGCGGATAGCAATCAGCCCCAGCATTTT.

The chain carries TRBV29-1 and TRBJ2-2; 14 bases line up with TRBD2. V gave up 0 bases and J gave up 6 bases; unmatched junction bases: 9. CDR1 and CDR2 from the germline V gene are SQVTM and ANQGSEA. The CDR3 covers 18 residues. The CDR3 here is CSVEEVTSGGGLPGELFF. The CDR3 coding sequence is TGCAGCGTTGAAGAGGTGACTAGCGGGGGGGGACTGCCCGGGGAGCTGTTTTTT.

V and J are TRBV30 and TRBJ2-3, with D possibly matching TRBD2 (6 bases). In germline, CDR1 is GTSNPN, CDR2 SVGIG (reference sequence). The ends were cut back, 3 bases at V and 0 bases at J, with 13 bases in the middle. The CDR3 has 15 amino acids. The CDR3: CAWSPGGASTDTQYF. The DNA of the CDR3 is TGTGCCTGGAGCCCCGGGGGAGCTAGCACAGATACGCAGTATTTT. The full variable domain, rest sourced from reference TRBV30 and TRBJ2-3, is SQTIHQWPATLVQPVGSPLSLECTVEGTSNPNLYWYRQAAGRGLQLLFYSVGIGQISSEVPQNLSASRPQDRQFILSSKKLLLSDSGFYLCAWSPGGASTDTQYFGPGTRLTVL.

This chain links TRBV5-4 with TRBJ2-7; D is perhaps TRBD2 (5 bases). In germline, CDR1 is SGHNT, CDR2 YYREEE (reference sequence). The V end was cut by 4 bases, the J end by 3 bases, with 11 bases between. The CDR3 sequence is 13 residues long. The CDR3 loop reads CASSPRGNYEQYF. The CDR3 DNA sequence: TGTGCCAGCAGCCCCAGAGGGAACTACGAGCAGTACTTC.

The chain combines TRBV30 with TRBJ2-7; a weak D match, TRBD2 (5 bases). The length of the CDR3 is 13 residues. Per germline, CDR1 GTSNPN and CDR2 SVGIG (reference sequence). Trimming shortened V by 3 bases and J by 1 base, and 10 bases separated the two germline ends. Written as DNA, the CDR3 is TGTGCCTGGAGGCGGACGGGATCCTACGAGCAGTACTTC. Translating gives CAWRRTGSYEQYF.

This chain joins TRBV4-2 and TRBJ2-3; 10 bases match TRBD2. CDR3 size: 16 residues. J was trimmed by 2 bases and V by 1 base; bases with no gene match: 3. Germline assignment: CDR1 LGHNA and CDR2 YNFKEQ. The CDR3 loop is CASSQALAGATDTQYF. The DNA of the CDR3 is TGTGCCAGCAGCCAAGCGCTAGCGGGGGCCACAGATACGCAGTATTTT.

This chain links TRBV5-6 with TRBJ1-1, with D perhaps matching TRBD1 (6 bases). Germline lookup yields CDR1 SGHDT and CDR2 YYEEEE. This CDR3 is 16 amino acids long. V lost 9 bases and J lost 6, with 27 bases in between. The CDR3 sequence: CATATGPGNPWAEAFF. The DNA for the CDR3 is TGTGCCACCGCGACAGGTCCGGGCAATCCATGGGCTGAAGCTTTCTTT.

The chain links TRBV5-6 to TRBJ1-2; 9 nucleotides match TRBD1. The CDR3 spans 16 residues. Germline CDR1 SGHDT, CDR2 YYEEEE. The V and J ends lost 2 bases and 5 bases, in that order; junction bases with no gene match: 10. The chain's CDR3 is CASSLRTGDLLYGYTF. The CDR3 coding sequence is TGTGCCAGCAGCTTAAGGACAGGGGATCTTTTGTATGGCTACACCTTC. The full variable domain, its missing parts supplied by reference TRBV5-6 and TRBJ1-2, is DAGVTQSPTHLIKTRGQQVTLRCSPKSGHDTVSWYQQALGQGPQFIFQYYEEEERQRGNFPDRFSGHQFPNYSSELNVNALLLGDSALYLCASSLRTGDLLYGYTFGSGTRLTVV.

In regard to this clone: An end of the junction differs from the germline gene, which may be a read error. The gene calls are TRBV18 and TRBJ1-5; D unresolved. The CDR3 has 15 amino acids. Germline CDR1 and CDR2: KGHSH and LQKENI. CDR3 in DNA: TGTGCCAGCTCACCACAATCGCTTAGCGATCAGCCCCAGCATTTT. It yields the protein CASSPQSLSDQPQHF.

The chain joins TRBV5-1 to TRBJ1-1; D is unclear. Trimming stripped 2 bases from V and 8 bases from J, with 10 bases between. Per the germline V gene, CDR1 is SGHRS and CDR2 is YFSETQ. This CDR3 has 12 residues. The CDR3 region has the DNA TGCGCCAGCAGCTTCGACCTAGGAGAAGCTTTCTTT. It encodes CASSFDLGEAFF.